This TCR beta chain was sequenced in a study of T cells in Graves' hyperthyroidism and ophthalmopathy. Amplification targeted TCR beta CDR3 regions from RNA transcripts. The TCR CDR3 first-round RT-PCR relied on the HTBI primer set. TCRdb ran MiXCR on the multiplex PCR reads and lists one entry per CDR3 protein. Counted here are about 37,000 distinct CDR3 sequences, under 60% occurring once; the ten biggest clones make up 15% to 20%. This CDR3 comprises 15 residues. The germline V gene encodes CDR1 DFQATT and CDR2 SNEGSKA (reference sequence). V dropped 1 base and J dropped 11; count of bases not matched to a gene: 14.

The V call is TRBV20-1, the J call TRBJ1-2, with TRBD1 matching over 9 bases. The sequenced sample was blood. The TCR was taken from a man aged 35 to 55 with Graves' ophthalmopathy. Here the CDR3 DNA reads TGCAGTGCTAGAGCCTCCGGGACAGGGCGCCTAGGATACACCTTC. Protein sequence: CSARASGTGRLGYTF.